Listed below are T cell receptor beta chains from one sample, sequenced in a study of blood T cell repertoires in COVID-19. Some clones are missing from TCRdb's copy, which holds only in-frame ones; the method was immunoSEQ multiplex PCR. The sample comprises 90,000 to 110,000 clones, around 81% of which are singletons, and around 10% rests with the top ten. The sequenced sample consisted of peripheral blood. The receptors were gathered from a woman in her 70s with acute or convalescent COVID-19. CDR3s include the opening cysteine and the closing phenylalanine or tryptophan. Each record gives: D gene, CDR3 length, clone size, V gene, J gene, CDR3 protein, CDR3 DNA. D genes are given only for firm matches. Expanded clones get a size class; other rows say once, few or many, or leave the size out.

d_call: TRBD1
cdr3_length: 15
clone_size: -
v_call: TRBV10-3
j_call: TRBJ1-1
cdr3_aa: CAISKSNRGNTEAFF
cdr3_nt: TGTGCCATCAGTAAGTCGAACAGGGGGAACACTGAAGCTTTCTTT

d_call: -
cdr3_length: 16
clone_size: -
v_call: TRBV9
j_call: TRBJ1-1
cdr3_aa: CASSVPQGRQDTEAFF
cdr3_nt: TGTGCCAGCAGCGTCCCTCAGGGGCGACAGGACACTGAAGCTTTCTTT

d_call: TRBD1
cdr3_length: 16
clone_size: -
v_call: TRBV27
j_call: TRBJ1-3
cdr3_aa: CASKKATGVGGNTIYF
cdr3_nt: TGTGCCAGCAAGAAAGCAACAGGGGTCGGGGGAAACACCATATATTTT

d_call: -
cdr3_length: 16
clone_size: -
v_call: TRBV19
j_call: TRBJ1-1
cdr3_aa: CASSIGPGFDGTEAFF
cdr3_nt: TGTGCCAGTAGTATTGGTCCAGGGTTTGACGGCACTGAAGCTTTCTTT

d_call: TRBD1
cdr3_length: 14
clone_size: -
v_call: TRBV11-3
j_call: TRBJ2-2
cdr3_aa: CASSPGTGEGELFF
cdr3_nt: TGTGCCAGCAGCCCCGGGACAGGGGAGGGGGAGCTGTTTTTT

d_call: -
cdr3_length: 14
clone_size: -
v_call: TRBV19
j_call: TRBJ2-2
cdr3_aa: CASSISYNTGELFF
cdr3_nt: TGTGCCAGTAGTATCTCTTATAACACCGGGGAGCTGTTTTTT

d_call: TRBD1
cdr3_length: 11
clone_size: once
v_call: TRBV5-5
j_call: TRBJ2-7
cdr3_aa: CASSLLQGEYF
cdr3_nt: TGTGCCAGCAGCTTGTTACAGGGGGAGTACTTC

d_call: -
cdr3_length: 13
clone_size: -
v_call: TRBV27
j_call: TRBJ1-2
cdr3_aa: CASRLQGPYGYTF
cdr3_nt: TGTGCCAGCAGACTACAGGGTCCCTATGGCTACACCTTC

d_call: -
cdr3_length: 15
clone_size: -
v_call: TRBV5-4
j_call: TRBJ2-3
cdr3_aa: CASSYGTQVTDTQYF
cdr3_nt: TGTGCCAGCAGCTACGGTACCCAAGTCACAGATACGCAGTATTTT

d_call: TRBD1
cdr3_length: 14
clone_size: -
v_call: TRBV27
j_call: TRBJ1-1
cdr3_aa: CASSLDRGHTEAFF
cdr3_nt: TGTGCCAGCAGTCTTGACAGGGGGCACACTGAAGCTTTCTTT

d_call: TRBD2
cdr3_length: 15
clone_size: -
v_call: TRBV29-1
j_call: TRBJ2-3
cdr3_aa: CSVAGGAMGTDTQYF
cdr3_nt: TGCAGCGTTGCGGGGGGGGCGATGGGCACAGATACGCAGTATTTT

d_call: TRBD1
cdr3_length: 15
clone_size: -
v_call: TRBV28
j_call: TRBJ1-5
cdr3_aa: CASMWTGGSMEPQHF
cdr3_nt: TGTGCCAGCATGTGGACAGGGGGAAGTATGGAGCCCCAGCATTTT

d_call: -
cdr3_length: 15
clone_size: few
v_call: TRBV30
j_call: TRBJ1-3
cdr3_aa: CAWSVQVPTGNTIYF
cdr3_nt: TGTGCCTGGAGTGTACAGGTTCCGACTGGAAACACCATATATTTT

d_call: -
cdr3_length: 18
clone_size: -
v_call: TRBV7-9
j_call: TRBJ2-3
cdr3_aa: CASSKLNYGSPVGDTQYF
cdr3_nt: TGTGCCAGCAGTAAGCTTAATTATGGGAGTCCTGTTGGAGATACGCAGTATTTT

d_call: TRBD2
cdr3_length: 17
clone_size: -
v_call: TRBV24-1
j_call: TRBJ2-3
cdr3_aa: CATSDATSGLSTDTQYF
cdr3_nt: TGTGCCACCAGTGATGCAACTAGCGGCTTAAGCACAGATACGCAGTATTTT

d_call: TRBD1
cdr3_length: 15
clone_size: once
v_call: TRBV30
j_call: TRBJ2-3
cdr3_aa: CAWSSGTGPTDTQYF
cdr3_nt: TGTGCCTGGAGTTCGGGGACAGGGCCGACAGATACGCAGTATTTT

d_call: -
cdr3_length: 18
clone_size: -
v_call: TRBV12-1
j_call: TRBJ1-2
cdr3_aa: CASSLGPLQRFLNYGYTF
cdr3_nt: TGTGCCAGCAGCTTGGGGCCGTTGCAGCGATTCCTTAACTATGGCTACACCTTC

d_call: TRBD2
cdr3_length: 16
clone_size: -
v_call: TRBV28
j_call: TRBJ2-5
cdr3_aa: CASSFGTSGGKETQYF
cdr3_nt: TGTGCCAGCAGTTTCGGGACTAGCGGGGGAAAAGAGACCCAGTACTTC

d_call: TRBD1
cdr3_length: 13
clone_size: large
v_call: TRBV12-3/TRBV12-4
j_call: TRBJ1-1
cdr3_aa: CASSLYRGLEAFF
cdr3_nt: TGTGCCAGCAGTTTGTACAGGGGACTTGAAGCTTTCTTT

d_call: TRBD1
cdr3_length: 15
clone_size: -
v_call: TRBV18
j_call: TRBJ1-1
cdr3_aa: CASSPTQGVNTEAFF
cdr3_nt: TGTGCCAGCTCACCAACCCAGGGGGTTAACACTGAAGCTTTCTTT

d_call: TRBD2
cdr3_length: 18
clone_size: -
v_call: TRBV7-9
j_call: TRBJ2-1
cdr3_aa: CASSSPRWGGGGYNEQFF
cdr3_nt: TGTGCCAGCAGCTCCCCCAGGTGGGGCGGGGGAGGGTACAATGAGCAGTTCTTC

d_call: TRBD2
cdr3_length: 20
clone_size: -
v_call: TRBV4-1
j_call: TRBJ2-3
cdr3_aa: CASSQGRLAGATESTDTQYF
cdr3_nt: TGCGCCAGCAGCCAGGGCCGACTAGCGGGGGCCACCGAGAGCACAGATACGCAGTATTTT

d_call: TRBD2
cdr3_length: 17
clone_size: -
v_call: TRBV29-1
j_call: TRBJ2-1
cdr3_aa: CSVEDPIGREGVNEQFF
cdr3_nt: TGCAGCGTTGAAGATCCTATTGGGCGGGAGGGGGTCAATGAGCAGTTCTTC

d_call: TRBD1
cdr3_length: 15
clone_size: -
v_call: TRBV5-5
j_call: TRBJ1-4
cdr3_aa: CASSFLGQGDEKLFF
cdr3_nt: TGTGCCAGCAGCTTCCTCGGACAGGGGGATGAAAAACTGTTTTTT

d_call: -
cdr3_length: 14
clone_size: -
v_call: TRBV7-2
j_call: TRBJ1-2
cdr3_aa: CASSLARGNYGYTF
cdr3_nt: TGTGCCAGCAGCTTAGCTCGGGGAAACTATGGCTACACCTTC

d_call: -
cdr3_length: 13
clone_size: once
v_call: TRBV5-1
j_call: TRBJ2-1
cdr3_aa: CASSLLRSNEQFF
cdr3_nt: TGCGCCAGCAGCTTGTTACGGTCTAATGAGCAGTTCTTC

d_call: -
cdr3_length: 14
clone_size: once
v_call: TRBV6-2/TRBV6-3
j_call: TRBJ2-2
cdr3_aa: CASSRTANTGELFF
cdr3_nt: TGTGCCAGCAGTAGGACAGCTAACACCGGGGAGCTGTTTTTT

d_call: TRBD2
cdr3_length: 14
clone_size: -
v_call: TRBV5-1
j_call: TRBJ2-7
cdr3_aa: CASSMTSGSHEQYF
cdr3_nt: TGCGCCAGCAGCATGACTAGCGGGAGCCACGAGCAGTACTTC

d_call: TRBD1
cdr3_length: 14
clone_size: -
v_call: TRBV30
j_call: TRBJ1-1
cdr3_aa: CAWSSGQLNTEAFF
cdr3_nt: TGTGCCTGGAGTTCGGGACAGTTGAACACTGAAGCTTTCTTT

d_call: -
cdr3_length: 16
clone_size: -
v_call: TRBV9
j_call: TRBJ1-3
cdr3_aa: CASSVDGSNSGNTIYF
cdr3_nt: TGTGCCAGCAGCGTCGACGGGAGTAACTCTGGAAACACCATATATTTT

d_call: TRBD2
cdr3_length: 17
clone_size: -
v_call: TRBV4-2
j_call: TRBJ2-1
cdr3_aa: CASSQRHGLAGYNEQFF
cdr3_nt: TGTGCCAGCAGCCAACGCCATGGACTAGCGGGCTACAATGAGCAGTTCTTC

d_call: -
cdr3_length: 17
clone_size: few
v_call: TRBV11-2
j_call: TRBJ1-1
cdr3_aa: CASSLDKVGQKNTEAFF
cdr3_nt: TGTGCCAGCAGCTTAGATAAAGTCGGACAGAAGAACACTGAAGCTTTCTTT

d_call: -
cdr3_length: 13
clone_size: -
v_call: TRBV20-1
j_call: TRBJ1-1
cdr3_aa: CSASGRINTEAFF
cdr3_nt: TGCAGTGCTAGTGGGCGGATAAACACTGAAGCTTTCTTT

d_call: TRBD2
cdr3_length: 18
clone_size: -
v_call: TRBV11-2
j_call: TRBJ2-5
cdr3_aa: CASSLSLAGGGLGETQYF
cdr3_nt: TGTGCCAGCAGCTTATCCCTAGCGGGAGGAGGCCTTGGGGAGACCCAGTACTTC

d_call: -
cdr3_length: 15
clone_size: once
v_call: TRBV19
j_call: TRBJ1-1
cdr3_aa: CASTRAGSSWGEAFF
cdr3_nt: TGTGCCAGTACCAGGGCAGGGTCCAGTTGGGGTGAAGCTTTCTTT

d_call: -
cdr3_length: 12
clone_size: -
v_call: TRBV28
j_call: TRBJ2-7
cdr3_aa: CASSWADYEQYF
cdr3_nt: TGTGCCAGCAGTTGGGCCGACTACGAGCAGTACTTC

d_call: TRBD1
cdr3_length: 18
clone_size: -
v_call: TRBV7-2
j_call: TRBJ2-1
cdr3_aa: CASSSTGHRDRGRNEQFF
cdr3_nt: TGTGCCAGCAGCTCCACGGGGCACCGGGACAGGGGTAGGAATGAGCAGTTCTTC

d_call: TRBD2
cdr3_length: 17
clone_size: -
v_call: TRBV4-1
j_call: TRBJ2-5
cdr3_aa: CASSQEIGGSYQETQYF
cdr3_nt: TGCGCCAGCAGCCAAGAGATCGGGGGGAGCTACCAAGAGACCCAGTACTTC

d_call: TRBD1
cdr3_length: 14
clone_size: -
v_call: TRBV19
j_call: TRBJ1-4
cdr3_aa: CASSIRDRNEKLFF
cdr3_nt: TGTGCCAGTAGTATACGGGACAGGAATGAAAAACTGTTTTTT

d_call: -
cdr3_length: 14
clone_size: few
v_call: TRBV15
j_call: TRBJ1-2
cdr3_aa: CATSSRGGNYGYTF
cdr3_nt: TGTGCCACCAGCAGCCGGGGGGGGAACTATGGCTACACCTTC

d_call: -
cdr3_length: 12
clone_size: -
v_call: TRBV28
j_call: TRBJ2-2
cdr3_aa: CASRRITGELFF
cdr3_nt: TGTGCCAGCAGGAGGATCACCGGGGAGCTGTTTTTT

d_call: TRBD1
cdr3_length: 15
clone_size: -
v_call: TRBV7-6
j_call: TRBJ2-7
cdr3_aa: CASSRLGQGPYEQYF
cdr3_nt: TGTGCCAGCAGTCGCCTGGGACAGGGCCCTTACGAGCAGTACTTC

d_call: -
cdr3_length: 13
clone_size: -
v_call: TRBV30
j_call: TRBJ1-5
cdr3_aa: CAWSGRVRAPQHF
cdr3_nt: TGTGCCTGGAGTGGGAGGGTCCGGGCGCCCCAGCATTTT

d_call: -
cdr3_length: 14
clone_size: -
v_call: TRBV28
j_call: TRBJ1-5
cdr3_aa: CASSLQRAYQPQHF
cdr3_nt: TGTGCCAGCAGTTTACAGAGGGCCTATCAGCCCCAGCATTTT

d_call: -
cdr3_length: 13
clone_size: -
v_call: TRBV9
j_call: TRBJ2-2
cdr3_aa: CASSVDGPGELFF
cdr3_nt: TGTGCCAGCAGCGTAGATGGGCCCGGGGAGCTGTTTTTT

d_call: -
cdr3_length: 13
clone_size: -
v_call: TRBV12-3/TRBV12-4
j_call: TRBJ1-1
cdr3_aa: CASRGAVNTEAFF
cdr3_nt: TGTGCCAGCAGGGGAGCCGTGAACACTGAAGCTTTCTTT

d_call: TRBD2
cdr3_length: 15
clone_size: once
v_call: TRBV18
j_call: TRBJ2-1
cdr3_aa: CASSPGLARGNEQFF
cdr3_nt: TGTGCCAGCTCACCGGGACTAGCGAGGGGGAATGAGCAGTTCTTC

d_call: -
cdr3_length: 16
clone_size: -
v_call: TRBV5-6
j_call: TRBJ1-4
cdr3_aa: CASSSELGTDYEKLFF
cdr3_nt: TGTGCCAGCAGCTCCGAACTCGGGACTGACTACGAAAAACTGTTTTTT

d_call: -
cdr3_length: 16
clone_size: once
v_call: TRBV28
j_call: TRBJ1-6
cdr3_aa: CASSLSSVGGGSPLHF
cdr3_nt: TGTGCCAGCAGTTTATCTTCCGTGGGTGGCGGCTCACCCCTCCACTTT

d_call: TRBD1
cdr3_length: 14
clone_size: -
v_call: TRBV24-1
j_call: TRBJ1-2
cdr3_aa: CATSSGGSSYGYTF
cdr3_nt: TGTGCCACTAGTTCAGGGGGCTCGAGCTATGGCTACACCTTC

d_call: -
cdr3_length: 13
clone_size: -
v_call: TRBV27
j_call: TRBJ2-7
cdr3_aa: CASSLYISYEQYF
cdr3_nt: TGTGCCAGCAGTTTGTACATTTCCTACGAGCAGTACTTC